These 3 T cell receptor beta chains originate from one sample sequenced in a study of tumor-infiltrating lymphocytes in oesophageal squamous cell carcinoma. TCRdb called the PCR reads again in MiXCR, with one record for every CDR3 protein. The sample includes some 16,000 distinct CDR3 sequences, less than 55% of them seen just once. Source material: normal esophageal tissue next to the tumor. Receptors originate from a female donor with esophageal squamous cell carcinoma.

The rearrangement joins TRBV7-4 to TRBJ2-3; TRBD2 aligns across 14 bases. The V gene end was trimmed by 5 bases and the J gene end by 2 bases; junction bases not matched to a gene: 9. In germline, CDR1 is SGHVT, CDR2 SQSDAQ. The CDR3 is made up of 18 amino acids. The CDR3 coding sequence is TGTGCCAGCAGCAAGACTAGCGGGGGGGCTCGGGACACAGATACGCAGTATTTT. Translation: CASSKTSGGARDTDTQYF. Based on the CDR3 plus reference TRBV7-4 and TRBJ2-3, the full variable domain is GAGVSQSPRYKVAKRGRDVALRCDSISGHVTLYWYRQTLGQGSEVLTYSQSDAQRDKSGRPSGRFSAERPERSVSTLKIQRTEQGDSAVYLCASSKTSGGARDTDTQYFGPGTRLTVL.

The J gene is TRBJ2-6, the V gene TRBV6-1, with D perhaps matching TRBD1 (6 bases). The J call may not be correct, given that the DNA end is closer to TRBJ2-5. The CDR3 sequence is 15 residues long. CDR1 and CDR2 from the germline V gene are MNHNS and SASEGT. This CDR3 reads CASSDPGASRPTQYF. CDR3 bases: TGTGCCAGCAGTGATCCAGGGGCCTCACGGCCGACCCAGTACTTC.

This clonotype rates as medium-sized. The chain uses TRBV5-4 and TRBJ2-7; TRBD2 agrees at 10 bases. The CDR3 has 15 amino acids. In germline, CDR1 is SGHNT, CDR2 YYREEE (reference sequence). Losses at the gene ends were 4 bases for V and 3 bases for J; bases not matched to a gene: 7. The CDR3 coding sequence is TGTGCCAGCAGCGATCCCGGGACTAGCGTCTACGAGCAGTACTTC. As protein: CASSDPGTSVYEQYF.